These 16 T cell receptor beta chains originate from one sample sequenced in a study of control samples from healthy donors and cancer patients. Repertoires were generated with immunoSEQ multiplex PCR, while TCRdb's copy carries only in-frame clones and drops some. The sample lists tens of thousands of clones, roughly nine tenths seen once, with 1.3% in the top ten. Sequencing was done on a sample of blood. Every receptor here comes from a woman in her fifties or sixties in good health.

V is TRBV12-3 or TRBV12-4 and J is TRBJ2-3; D gene ambiguous. CDR3 length: 12 residues. V dropped 6 bases and J dropped 4 bases, with 8 bases sitting between them. Here the CDR3 DNA reads TGTGCCAGCAGCCCGTGGGCAGATACGCAGTATTTT. This sequence encodes CASSPWADTQYF.

The V call is TRBV5-6, the J call TRBJ2-5; D could derive from TRBD1 or TRBD2 (5 bases each). Germline V gene sequence: CDR1 SGHDT, CDR2 YYEEEE. V was pared by 4 bases and J by 4 bases, with 11 bases between. The CDR3 is 13 amino acids. CDR3 region: CASSPGPRETQYF. In DNA form, the CDR3 reads TGTGCCAGCAGCCCGGGACCGCGAGAGACCCAGTACTTC.

This clone is a singleton in its sample. The chain recombines TRBV9 with TRBJ2-3, with unresolved D. The germline gives CDR1 SGDLS, CDR2 YYNGEE. CDR3 size: 14 residues. Trimming stripped 1 base from V and 6 bases from J, with 12 bases between. This chain's CDR3 is CASSVISSGDTQYF. The CDR3 DNA reads TGTGCCAGCAGCGTAATCAGCTCTGGGGATACGCAGTATTTT.

The chain is built from TRBV19 and TRBJ1-5; D gene uncertain. CDR1 is LNHDA, CDR2 SQIVND, per germline (reference sequence). The CDR3 covers 14 residues. The germline V and J ends were trimmed by 3 bases and 0 bases, with 6 bases remaining between them. CDR3 coding DNA: TGTGCCAGTAGTATTTATTATAGCAATCAGCCCCAGCATTTT. Amino acids: CASSIYYSNQPQHF.

The rearrangement uses TRBV28 and TRBJ1-1; 7 bases agree with TRBD1. Per germline, CDR1 MDHEN and CDR2 SYDVKM. The CDR3 extends over 15 amino acids. V shed 10 bases, J shed 3 bases, and the junction held 14 bases outside the gene matches. The chain's CDR3 is CATIRSDRVYTEAFF. CDR3 nucleotides: TGTGCCACCATACGTTCAGACAGGGTGTACACTGAAGCTTTCTTT.

This sequence joins TRBV5-4 and TRBJ2-3, with 12 bases fitting TRBD2. The CDR3 totals 16 residues. The V and J ends lost 4 bases and 5 bases, in that order; junction bases with no gene match: 8. Germline V gene sequence: CDR1 SGHNT, CDR2 YYREEE (reference sequence). The CDR3 region has the DNA TGTGCCAGCAGCCAACAACTAGCGGGGGGCCTAGATACGCAGTATTTT. Translated, it gives CASSQQLAGGLDTQYF.

This clone was seen just once. The J gene is TRBJ1-4, the V gene TRBV6-5, with a tentative D call TRBD1 (6 bases). The CDR3 length is 15 residues. Germline V gives CDR1 MNHEY, CDR2 SVGAGI. Trimming removed 8 bases from V and 7 bases from J, with 20 bases in between. The CDR3 DNA reads TGTGCCAGCCATAACCGGGGGGCGGTAGGTGAAAAACTGTTTTTT. This translates into CASHNRGAVGEKLFF.

The CDR3 here is CASALLAGYNEQFF. The CDR3, as DNA: TGTGCCAGCGCGTTACTAGCGGGATACAATGAGCAGTTCTTC. V and J are TRBV5-8 and TRBJ2-1, with TRBD2 matching over 10 bases. In germline, CDR1 is SGHTS, CDR2 YDEGEE. With V trimmed by 7 bases and J by 4 bases, 5 bases remained unmatched. The CDR3 runs to 14 residues.

This chain connects TRBV6-5 to TRBJ2-7, with D tentatively TRBD1 (5 bases). The CDR3 loop spans 15 amino acids. Germline values: CDR1 MNHEY, CDR2 SVGAGI. V was cut by 6 bases and J by 1 base, with 16 bases left in between. CDR3 region: CASSEQGLWSYEQYF. The CDR3 DNA follows: TGTGCCAGCAGCGAGCAGGGCCTTTGGTCCTACGAGCAGTACTTC.

This sequence joins TRBV7-9 and TRBJ2-5, with a tentative D call TRBD2 (5 bases). V lost 4 bases to trimming and J lost 5 bases, with 8 bases between them. The CDR3 runs 12 residues. Per the germline V gene, CDR1 is SEHNR and CDR2 is FQNEAQ (reference sequence). The CDR3 coding sequence is TGTGCCAGCAGCTCATCGGGGGAGACCCAGTACTTC. This translates into CASSSSGETQYF. The full variable domain, completed using reference TRBV7-9 and TRBJ2-5, is DTGVSQNPRHKITKRGQNVTFRCDPISEHNRLYWYRQTLGQGPEFLTYFQNEAQLEKSRLLSDRFSAERPKGSFSTLEIQRTEQGDSAMYLCASSSSGETQYFGPGTRLLVL.

This rearrangement joins TRBV10-3 to TRBJ1-6; tentative D call: TRBD1 (5 bases). With 10 bases removed from V and 8 bases from J, the gap between germline ends came to 24 bases. Germline V gene sequence: CDR1 ENHRY, CDR2 SYGVKD. This CDR3 is built from 16 residues. The CDR3 sequence is CATRPTGPRDYSPLHF. In DNA form, the CDR3 reads TGTGCCACCCGTCCCACGGGGCCAAGGGATTATTCACCCCTCCACTTT.

CDR3 loop: CSVSPGLAADTQYF. In DNA, the CDR3 is TGCAGCGTGAGTCCGGGACTAGCGGCAGATACGCAGTATTTT. The chain joins TRBV29-1 to TRBJ2-3, with 11 bases identical to TRBD2. Germline V gene lookup returns CDR1 SQVTM and CDR2 ANQGSEA. The junction had 6 bases not matched to a gene; V was cut back by 6 bases and J by 4 bases. This CDR3 comprises 14 residues.

This sequence joins TRBV20-1 and TRBJ1-5; possible D gene TRBD1, 5 bases. The length of the CDR3 is 19 residues. Deletions cut 3 bases from V and 0 bases from J, with 24 bases between. Germline loops: CDR1 DFQATT, CDR2 SNEGSKA (reference sequence). The CDR3 is CSASPIPGRRQNSNQPQHF. In DNA, the CDR3 is TGCAGTGCTAGTCCCATCCCGGGGAGAAGACAGAATAGCAATCAGCCCCAGCATTTT.

The chain joins TRBV15 to TRBJ2-4; possibly TRBD1 or TRBD2 for D (6 bases each). Trimming cost V 3 bases and J 1 base, with 13 bases left between them. CDR3 size: 16 residues. Germline CDR1 and CDR2: LNHNV and YYDKDF (reference sequence). For the CDR3, the DNA is TGTGCCACCAGCAGGGAGTGGGGGGCGGCCAAAAACATTCAGTACTTC. Protein product: CATSREWGAAKNIQYF.

The V call is TRBV6-6, the J call TRBJ1-2; D possibly corresponds to TRBD1 (5 bases). Germline V gene data show CDR1 as MNHNY and CDR2 as SVGAGI (reference sequence). With 2 bases removed from V and 11 bases from J, the gap between germline ends came to 12 bases. The CDR3 spans 12 residues. CDR3 coding DNA: TGTGCCAGCAGTTACGTCCAGGGCTCGTACACCTTC. The encoded protein is CASSYVQGSYTF.

Here the CDR3 DNA reads TGTGCCAGCTCACCACCGCCGGGACCCCGGGGGACCCAGTACTTC. Protein product: CASSPPPGPRGTQYF. The chain couples TRBV18 to TRBJ2-5; D may correspond to TRBD1 or TRBD2 (5 bases each). Germline CDR1 and CDR2: KGHSH and LQKENI. V was trimmed by 0 bases and J by 7 bases, leaving 15 bases between them. This CDR3 is built from 15 residues.